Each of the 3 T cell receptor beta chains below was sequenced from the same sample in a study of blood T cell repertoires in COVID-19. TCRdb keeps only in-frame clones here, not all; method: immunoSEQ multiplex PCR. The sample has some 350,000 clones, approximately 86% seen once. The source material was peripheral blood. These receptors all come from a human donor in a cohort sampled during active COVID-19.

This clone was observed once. The CDR3 region is CASSLWTSGSESREQFF. The CDR3 region has the DNA TGTGCCAGCAGTTTATGGACTAGCGGGAGTGAGTCGCGTGAGCAGTTCTTC. J is TRBJ2-1 and V is TRBV28; TRBD2 matches 12 bases. Germline values: CDR1 MDHEN, CDR2 SYDVKM. There are 17 residues in the CDR3. Losses at the gene ends were 0 bases for V and 9 bases for J; bases not matched to a gene: 9.

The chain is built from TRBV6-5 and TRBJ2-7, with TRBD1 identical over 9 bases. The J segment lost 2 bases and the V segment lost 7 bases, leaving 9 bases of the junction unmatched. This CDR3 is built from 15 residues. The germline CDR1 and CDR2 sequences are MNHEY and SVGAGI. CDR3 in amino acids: CASTPYRDRAYEQYF. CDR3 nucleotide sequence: TGTGCCAGCACCCCATACCGGGACAGGGCCTACGAGCAGTACTTC.

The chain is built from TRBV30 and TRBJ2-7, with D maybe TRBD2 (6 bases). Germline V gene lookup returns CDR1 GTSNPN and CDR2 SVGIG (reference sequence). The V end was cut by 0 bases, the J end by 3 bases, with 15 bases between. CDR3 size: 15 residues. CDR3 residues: CAWSVGVRERYEQYF. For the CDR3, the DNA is TGTGCCTGGAGTGTTGGTGTTCGGGAGCGCTACGAGCAGTACTTC. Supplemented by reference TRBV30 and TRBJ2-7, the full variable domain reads SQTIHQWPATLVQPVGSPLSLECTVEGTSNPNLYWYRQAAGRGLQLLFYSVGIGQISSEVPQNLSASRPQDRQFILSSKKLLLSDSGFYLCAWSVGVRERYEQYFGPGTRLTVT.